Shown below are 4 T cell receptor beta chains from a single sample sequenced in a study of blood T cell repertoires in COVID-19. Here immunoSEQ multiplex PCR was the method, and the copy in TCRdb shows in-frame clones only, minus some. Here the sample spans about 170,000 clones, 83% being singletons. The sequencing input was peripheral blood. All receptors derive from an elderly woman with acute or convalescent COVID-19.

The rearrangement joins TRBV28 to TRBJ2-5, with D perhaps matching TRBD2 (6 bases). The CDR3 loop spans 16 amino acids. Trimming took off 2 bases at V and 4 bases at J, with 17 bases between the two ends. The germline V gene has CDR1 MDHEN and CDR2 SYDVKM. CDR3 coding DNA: TGTGCCAGCAGTTTAACTGGGACGTGGAGGGGAGAGACCCAGTACTTC. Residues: CASSLTGTWRGETQYF.

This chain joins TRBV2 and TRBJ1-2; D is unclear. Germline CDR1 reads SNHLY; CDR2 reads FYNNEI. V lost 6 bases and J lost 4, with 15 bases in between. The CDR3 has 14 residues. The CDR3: CASRGGVLAYGYTF. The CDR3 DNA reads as TGTGCCAGCAGGGGAGGTGTTTTGGCCTATGGCTACACCTTC.

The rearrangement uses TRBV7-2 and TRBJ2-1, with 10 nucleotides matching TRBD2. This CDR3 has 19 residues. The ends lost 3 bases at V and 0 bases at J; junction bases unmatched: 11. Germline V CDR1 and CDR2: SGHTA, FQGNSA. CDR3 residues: CASSFRKGLASSSYNEQFF. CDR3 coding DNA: TGTGCCAGCAGCTTTCGAAAGGGACTAGCGTCGAGCTCCTACAATGAGCAGTTCTTC.

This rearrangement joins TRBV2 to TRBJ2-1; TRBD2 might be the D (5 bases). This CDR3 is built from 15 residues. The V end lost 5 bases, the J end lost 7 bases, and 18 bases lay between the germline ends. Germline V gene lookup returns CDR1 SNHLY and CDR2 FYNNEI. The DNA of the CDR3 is TGTGCCAGCAGTCAACAGAGAGGTACGGGGAATGAGCAGTTCTTC. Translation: CASSQQRGTGNEQFF.